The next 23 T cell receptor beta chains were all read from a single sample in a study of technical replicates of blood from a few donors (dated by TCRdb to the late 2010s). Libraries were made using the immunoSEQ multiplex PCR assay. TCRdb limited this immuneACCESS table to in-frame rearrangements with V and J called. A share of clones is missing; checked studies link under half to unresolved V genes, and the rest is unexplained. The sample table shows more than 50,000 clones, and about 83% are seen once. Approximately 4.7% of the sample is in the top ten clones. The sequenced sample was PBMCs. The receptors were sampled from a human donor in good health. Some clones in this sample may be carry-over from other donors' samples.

The CDR3 here is CASSPPSGNTIYF. CDR3 nucleotide sequence: TGTGCCAGCAGCCCTCCCTCTGGAAACACCATATATTTT. The rearrangement joins TRBV7-8 to TRBJ1-3, with D unclear. This CDR3 has 13 amino acids. Germline loops: CDR1 SGHVS, CDR2 FQNEAQ. V shed 5 bases and J shed 0 bases, with 5 bases lying between them.

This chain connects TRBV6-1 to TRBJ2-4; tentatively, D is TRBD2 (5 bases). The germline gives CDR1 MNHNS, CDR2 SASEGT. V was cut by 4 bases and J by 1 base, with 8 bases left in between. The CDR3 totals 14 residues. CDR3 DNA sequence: TGTGCCAGCAGTGCCGGGGTTGCCAAAAACATTCAGTACTTC. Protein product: CASSAGVAKNIQYF.

CDR3 bases: TGTGCCAGCAGTTTAGGACTAGCGGGAGCAGATACGCAGTATTTT. Translation gives CASSLGLAGADTQYF. This rearrangement joins TRBV28 to TRBJ2-3, with 13 bases identical to TRBD2. With V trimmed by 2 bases and J by 4 bases, 0 bases remained unmatched. Germline values: CDR1 MDHEN, CDR2 SYDVKM. CDR3 size: 15 residues.

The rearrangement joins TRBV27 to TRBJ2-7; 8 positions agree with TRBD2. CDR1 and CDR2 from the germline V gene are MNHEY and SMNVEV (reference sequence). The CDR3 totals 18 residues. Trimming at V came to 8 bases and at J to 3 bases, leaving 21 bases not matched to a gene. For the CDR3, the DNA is TGTGCCAGCGGACTGCAGACCCCCGAGGCGGGGACTAGCTACGAGCAGTACTTC. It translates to CASGLQTPEAGTSYEQYF.

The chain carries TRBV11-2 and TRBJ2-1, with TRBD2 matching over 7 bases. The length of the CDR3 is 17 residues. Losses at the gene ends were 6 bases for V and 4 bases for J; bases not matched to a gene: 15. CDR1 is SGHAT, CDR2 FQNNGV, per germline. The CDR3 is CASSPTGGLRYYNEQFF. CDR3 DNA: TGTGCCAGCAGTCCGACGGGGGGACTCAGATATTACAATGAGCAGTTCTTC.

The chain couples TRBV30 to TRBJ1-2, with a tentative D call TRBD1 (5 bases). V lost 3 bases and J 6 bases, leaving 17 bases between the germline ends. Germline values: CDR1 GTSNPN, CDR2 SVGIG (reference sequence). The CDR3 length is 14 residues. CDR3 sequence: CAWSAMRGGNGYTF. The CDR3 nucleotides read TGTGCCTGGAGCGCGATGAGGGGAGGTAATGGCTACACCTTC.

The CDR3 nucleotides are TGTGCCAGCAGTGATGGTCTAGGGGGGGTAGGGGAGCTGTTTTTT. It yields the protein CASSDGLGGVGELFF. The V call is TRBV25-1, the J call TRBJ2-2, with D perhaps TRBD2 (7 bases). The CDR3 is 15 amino acids. Per the germline V gene, CDR1 is MGHDK and CDR2 is SYGVNS. Trimming removed 3 bases from V and 8 bases from J, with 16 bases in between.

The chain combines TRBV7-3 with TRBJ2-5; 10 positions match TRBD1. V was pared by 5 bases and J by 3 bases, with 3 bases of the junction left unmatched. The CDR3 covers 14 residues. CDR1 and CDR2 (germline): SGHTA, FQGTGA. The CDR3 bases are TGTGCCAGCAGCAAAGGGACAGGGGAAGAGACCCAGTACTTC. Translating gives CASSKGTGEETQYF.

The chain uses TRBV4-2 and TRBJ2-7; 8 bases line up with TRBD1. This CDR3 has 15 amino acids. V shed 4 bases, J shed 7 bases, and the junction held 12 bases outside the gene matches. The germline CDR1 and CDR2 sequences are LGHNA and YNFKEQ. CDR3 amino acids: CASSLGDRSPGEQYF. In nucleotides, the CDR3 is TGTGCCAGCAGCCTAGGGGACAGGTCCCCCGGGGAGCAGTACTTC.

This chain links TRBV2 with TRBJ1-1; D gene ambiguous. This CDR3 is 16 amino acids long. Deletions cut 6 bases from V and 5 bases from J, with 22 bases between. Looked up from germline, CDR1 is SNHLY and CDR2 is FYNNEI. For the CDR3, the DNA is TGTGCCAGCAGCTCCCATTTCAGTGCAGGATCAACTGAAGCTTTCTTT. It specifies CASSSHFSAGSTEAFF. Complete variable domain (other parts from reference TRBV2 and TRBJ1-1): EPEVTQTPSHQVTQMGQEVILRCVPISNHLYFYWYRQILGQKVEFLVSFYNNEISEKSEIFDDQFSVERPDGSNFTLKIRSTKLEDSAMYFCASSSHFSAGSTEAFFGQGTRLTVV.

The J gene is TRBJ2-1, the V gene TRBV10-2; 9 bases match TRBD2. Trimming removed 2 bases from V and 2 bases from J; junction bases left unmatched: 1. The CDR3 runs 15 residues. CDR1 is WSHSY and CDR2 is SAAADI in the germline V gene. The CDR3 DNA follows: TGCGCCAGCAGTGAGGGCGGGGGGGCCTACAATGAGCAGTTCTTC. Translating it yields CASSEGGGAYNEQFF.

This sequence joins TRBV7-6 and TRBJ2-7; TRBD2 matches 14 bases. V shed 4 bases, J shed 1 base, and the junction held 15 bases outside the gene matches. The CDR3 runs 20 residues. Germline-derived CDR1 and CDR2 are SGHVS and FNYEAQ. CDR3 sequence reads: CASSYQDGLAGGTGSYEQYF. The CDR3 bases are TGTGCCAGCAGCTATCAGGATGGACTAGCGGGAGGCACGGGGTCCTACGAGCAGTACTTC.

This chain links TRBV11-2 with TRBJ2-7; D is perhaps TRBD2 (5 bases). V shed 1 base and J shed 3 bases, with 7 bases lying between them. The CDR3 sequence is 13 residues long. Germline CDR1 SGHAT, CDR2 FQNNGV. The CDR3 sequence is CASSLAGFYEQYF. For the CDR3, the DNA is TGTGCCAGCAGCTTAGCGGGGTTCTACGAGCAGTACTTC. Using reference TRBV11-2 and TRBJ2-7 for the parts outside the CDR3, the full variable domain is EAGVAQSPRYKIIEKRQSVAFWCNPISGHATLYWYQQILGQGPKLLIQFQNNGVVDDSQLPKDRFSAERLKGVDSTLKIQPAKLEDSAVYLCASSLAGFYEQYFGPGTRLTVT.

The CDR3 DNA follows: TGTGCCAGCAGTCCCGACAGGGCGGAGACCCAGTACTTC. Translation: CASSPDRAETQYF. The V call is TRBV5-6, the J call TRBJ2-5; 7 bases align to TRBD1. This CDR3 is built from 13 residues. Unmatched junction bases numbered 6, after V lost 5 bases and J lost 5 bases. Looked up from germline, CDR1 is SGHDT and CDR2 is YYEEEE.

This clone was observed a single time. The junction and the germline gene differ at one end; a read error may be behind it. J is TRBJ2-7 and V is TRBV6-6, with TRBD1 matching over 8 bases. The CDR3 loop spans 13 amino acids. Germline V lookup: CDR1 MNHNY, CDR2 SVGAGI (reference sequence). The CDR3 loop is CAGRRDRRTEQCF. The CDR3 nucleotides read TGTGCCGGCCGCAGGGACAGGAGAACCGAGCAGTGCTTC.

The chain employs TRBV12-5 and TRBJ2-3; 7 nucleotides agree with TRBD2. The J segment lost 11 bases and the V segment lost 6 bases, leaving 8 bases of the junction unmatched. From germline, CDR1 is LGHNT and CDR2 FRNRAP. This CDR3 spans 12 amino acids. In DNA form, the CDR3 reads TGTGCTAGTGGCCTTCCCGGGGAGGGGCAGTATTTT. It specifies CASGLPGEGQYF.

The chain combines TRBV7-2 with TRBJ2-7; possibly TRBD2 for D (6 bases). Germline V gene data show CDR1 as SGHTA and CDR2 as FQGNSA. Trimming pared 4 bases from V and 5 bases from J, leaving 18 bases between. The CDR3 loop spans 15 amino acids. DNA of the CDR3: TGTGCCAGCAGCTCCGGGACTGTAGCTTGGGACGAGCAGTACTTC. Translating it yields CASSSGTVAWDEQYF.

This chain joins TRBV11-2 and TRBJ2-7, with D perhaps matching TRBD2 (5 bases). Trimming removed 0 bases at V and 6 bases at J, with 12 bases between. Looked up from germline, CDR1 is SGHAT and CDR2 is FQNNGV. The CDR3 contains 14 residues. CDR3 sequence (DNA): TGTGCCAGCAGCTTAGATGGGAGCGATGGCGAGCAGTACTTC. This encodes CASSLDGSDGEQYF.

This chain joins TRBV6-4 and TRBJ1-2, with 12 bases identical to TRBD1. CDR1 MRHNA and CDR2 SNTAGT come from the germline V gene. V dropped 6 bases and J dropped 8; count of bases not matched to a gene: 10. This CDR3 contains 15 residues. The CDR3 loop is CASSLGTGGAEGYTF. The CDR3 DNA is TGTGCCAGCAGCCTCGGGACAGGGGGCGCAGAGGGCTACACCTTC.

The CDR3 protein is CASSISFGDRSIGGNTIYF. DNA for the CDR3: TGTGCCAGTAGTATATCCTTTGGGGACAGGTCTATCGGTGGAAACACCATATATTTT. The V and J genes are TRBV19 and TRBJ1-3; 8 bases fit TRBD1. After removal of 2 bases from V and 3 bases from J, the junction contained 15 bases not matched to a gene. The CDR3 loop spans 19 amino acids. Germline V gene sequence: CDR1 LNHDA, CDR2 SQIVND (reference sequence). Complete variable domain (other parts from reference TRBV19 and TRBJ1-3): DGGITQSPKYLFRKEGQNVTLSCEQNLNHDAMYWYRQDPGQGLRLIYYSQIVNDFQKGDIAEGYSVSREKKESFPLTVTSAQKNPTAFYLCASSISFGDRSIGGNTIYFGEGSWLTVV.

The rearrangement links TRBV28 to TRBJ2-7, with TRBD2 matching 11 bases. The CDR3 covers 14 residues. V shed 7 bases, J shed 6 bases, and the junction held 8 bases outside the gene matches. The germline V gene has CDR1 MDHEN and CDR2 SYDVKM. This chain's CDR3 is CASTDSGRAIEQYF. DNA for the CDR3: TGTGCCAGCACCGATAGCGGGAGGGCCATCGAGCAGTACTTC.

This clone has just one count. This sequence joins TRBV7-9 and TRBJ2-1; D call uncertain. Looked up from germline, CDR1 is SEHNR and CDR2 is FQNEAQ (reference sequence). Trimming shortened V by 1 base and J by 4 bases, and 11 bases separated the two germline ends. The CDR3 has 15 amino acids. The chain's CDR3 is CASSLVAPFYNEQFF. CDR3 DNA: TGTGCCAGCAGCTTAGTAGCCCCCTTTTACAATGAGCAGTTCTTC. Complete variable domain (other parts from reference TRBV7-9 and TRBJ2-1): DTGVSQNPRHKITKRGQNVTFRCDPISEHNRLYWYRQTLGQGPEFLTYFQNEAQLEKSRLLSDRFSAERPKGSFSTLEIQRTEQGDSAMYLCASSLVAPFYNEQFFGPGTRLTVL.

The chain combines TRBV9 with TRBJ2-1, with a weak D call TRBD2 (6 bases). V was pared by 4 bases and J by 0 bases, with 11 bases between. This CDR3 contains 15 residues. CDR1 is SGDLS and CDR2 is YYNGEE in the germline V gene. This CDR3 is CASSLDGSSYNEQFF. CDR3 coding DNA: TGTGCCAGCAGCCTAGACGGGAGCTCCTACAATGAGCAGTTCTTC.